Included here is one TCR beta chain sequence, with context. In the PCR, 60 Vbeta and 13 Jbeta primers were used. Generated by immunoSEQ multiplex PCR, the TCRdb table keeps only in-frame clones and is missing some. The data hold nearly 300,000 clones, with around 86% observed a single time. The sample is drawn from a study of cytomegalovirus exposure and HLA in healthy donors. These donors, healthy bone marrow donors, were studied. Per the germline V gene, CDR1 is MNHEY and CDR2 is SMNVEV (reference sequence). Trimming stripped 6 bases from V and 7 bases from J, with 16 bases between. This CDR3 has 13 residues.

Sequences were obtained from PBMCs. This TCR was recovered from a man aged 35-49 years in good health and CMV-seropositive. The chain is built from TRBV27 and TRBJ2-7; D call uncertain. CDR3 amino acids: CASSPSPLEEQYF. CDR3 bases: TGTGCCAGCAGCCCCTCCCCCTTAGAGGAGCAGTACTTC.